A selection of T cell receptor beta chains follows, all from one sample in a study of cytomegalovirus exposure and HLA in healthy donors. Clones were sequenced by immunoSEQ multiplex PCR, and TCRdb holds only the in-frame ones, with some missing. Of around 96,000 clones listed, 64% are singletons. Sequenced: PBMCs. The receptors here all came from a man in his sixties in good health and CMV-seronegative. CDR3s include the opening cysteine and the closing phenylalanine or tryptophan. D genes are given only for firm matches. Rows give clone size only sometimes, using once, few, many, or a class for an expanded clone.

v_gene,j_gene,d_gene,abundance,len,CDR3nt,CDR3aa
TRBV6-5,TRBJ1-1,.,.,13,TGTGCCAGCAGATCGCCGGGAAACACTGAAGCTTTCTTT,CASRSPGNTEAFF
TRBV28,TRBJ2-7,TRBD2,.,16,TGTGCCAGCAGTTCTCGTCTTAGTCGGACTAGCTACGAGCAGTACTTC,CASSSRLSRTSYEQYF
TRBV6-6,TRBJ2-1,TRBD1,.,14,TGTGCCAGCAGTTACACCGCAGGGGGCAATGAGCAGTTCTTC,CASSYTAGGNEQFF
TRBV2,TRBJ2-1,.,.,13,TGTGCCAGCAGTTCTTCCGGGGTCAATGAGCAGTTCTTC,CASSSSGVNEQFF
TRBV2,TRBJ2-5,TRBD2,.,18,TGTGCCAGCAGTGAGCCGTTTGGCGGGGGGCCAAACTGGGAGACCCAGTACTTC,CASSEPFGGGPNWETQYF
TRBV19,TRBJ2-3,TRBD2,.,15,TGTGCCAGTAGTATAGCGGGGGGGCAGGGAGATACGCAGTATTTT,CASSIAGGQGDTQYF
TRBV5-4,TRBJ2-5,TRBD1,.,15,TGTGCCAGCAGCTCCGCGGACAGGGGGCGCGAGACCCAGTACTTC,CASSSADRGRETQYF
TRBV28,TRBJ2-1,TRBD1,.,12,TGTGCCAGCCCTTCCCACAGGGGTGAGCAGTTCTTC,CASPSHRGEQFF
TRBV9,TRBJ2-7,TRBD1,.,16,TGTGCCAGCAGCGTCGGACAGGGGGCCAGGGCCTACGAGCAGTACTTC,CASSVGQGARAYEQYF
TRBV4-1,TRBJ2-5,TRBD2,.,17,TGCGCCAGCAGCCAAGAAAGAGCGGGGACGCCCCAAGAGACCCAGTACTTC,CASSQERAGTPQETQYF
TRBV5-1,TRBJ2-7,TRBD2,once,16,TGCGCCAGCAGCTTGGGGCTTAGCGGGGGGGCCTACGAGCAGTACTTC,CASSLGLSGGAYEQYF
TRBV5-1,TRBJ2-1,.,.,15,TGCGCCAGCAGCTCGTTGCGGGGGCATAACAATGAGCAGTTCTTC,CASSSLRGHNNEQFF
TRBV9,TRBJ2-7,TRBD1,few,16,TGTGCCAGCAGCCTTAGGGGACAGGGGGACCGCTACGAGCAGTACTTC,CASSLRGQGDRYEQYF
TRBV27,TRBJ2-1,TRBD1,.,21,TGTGCCAGCAGTCCGAGGCCTGACCGGGACAGGGTCGTAGGCTCCTACAATGAGCAGTTCTTC,CASSPRPDRDRVVGSYNEQFF
TRBV7-3,TRBJ2-7,.,.,13,TGTGCCAGCAGCGCGAGCAGGGACTACGAGCAGTACTTC,CASSASRDYEQYF
TRBV4-1,TRBJ1-2,.,.,13,TGCGCCAGCAGCCAAGGACAAAACTATGGCTACACCTTC,CASSQGQNYGYTF
TRBV2,TRBJ1-2,TRBD1,.,15,TGTGCCAGCGGGGAAAGACAGGGGGGTCTCTATGGCTACACCTTC,CASGERQGGLYGYTF
TRBV7-9,TRBJ2-7,.,few,12,TGTTCCAGCAGCTCCGGGACAAGGGAGCAGTACTTC,CSSSSGTREQYF
TRBV19,TRBJ2-7,TRBD1,.,12,TGTGCCGCAGGGACAGACTACTACGAGCAGTACTTC,CAAGTDYYEQYF